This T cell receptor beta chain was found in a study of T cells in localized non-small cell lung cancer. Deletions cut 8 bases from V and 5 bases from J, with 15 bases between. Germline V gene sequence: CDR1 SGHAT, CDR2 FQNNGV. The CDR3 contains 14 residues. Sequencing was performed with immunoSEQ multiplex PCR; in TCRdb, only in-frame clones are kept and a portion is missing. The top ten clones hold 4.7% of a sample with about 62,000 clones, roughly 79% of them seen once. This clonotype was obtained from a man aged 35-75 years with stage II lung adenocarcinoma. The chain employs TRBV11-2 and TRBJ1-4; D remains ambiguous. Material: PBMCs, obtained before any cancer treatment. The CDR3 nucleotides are TGTGCCAGCGCGCCCGCGCCTGGCAATGAAAAACTGTTTTTT. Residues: CASAPAPGNEKLFF.